Below are 27 T cell receptor beta chains sequenced from a single sample in a study of beta chain features in type 1 diabetes. Every isolated RNA sample was fully reverse transcribed, so sequencing captured expressed TCRB transcripts. Only in-frame clones appear in the TCRdb table, and some are missing; sequencing was by immunoSEQ multiplex PCR. The sample has 300,000 to 350,000 clones; 13% are singletons. The antigens these receptors bind are not known. Study findings and constraints: TCRB CDR3s were moderately but significantly shorter in Type 1 diabetes patients in all four CD4+ subsets.

The sequenced sample was naive CD4+ T cells from blood. The source is a woman between 18 and 29 years old with type 1 diabetes.

The CDR3 sequence: CASSYDRWGNTGELFF. As DNA, the CDR3 is TGTGCCAGCAGTTACGACAGGTGGGGGAACACCGGGGAGCTGTTTTTT. The chain uses TRBV6-6 and TRBJ2-2; a possible D gene is TRBD1 (6 bases). With 2 bases removed from V and 1 base from J, the gap between germline ends came to 11 bases. CDR1 is MNHNY, CDR2 SVGAGI, per germline (reference sequence). The CDR3 has 16 residues.

The V and J genes are TRBV2 and TRBJ2-5; weak D call: TRBD1 (6 bases). Per germline, CDR1 SNHLY and CDR2 FYNNEI. V shed 6 bases and J shed 7 bases, with 18 bases lying between them. This CDR3 has 14 residues. Here the CDR3 DNA reads TGTGCCAGCAGGCAGTTAACAGGGATCATGACCCAGTACTTC. Amino acids: CASRQLTGIMTQYF.

This chain links TRBV11-2 with TRBJ1-1; TRBD1 aligns across 9 bases. Germline V CDR1 and CDR2: SGHAT, FQNNGV. The CDR3 has 15 amino acids. The V and J ends lost 5 bases and 11 bases, in that order; junction bases with no gene match: 15. The CDR3 spells CASSPPHTGGAEAFF. Written as DNA, the CDR3 is TGTGCCAGCAGCCCACCGCATACAGGGGGCGCAGAGGCTTTCTTT.

There are a few counts of this clone. The genes are TRBV30 and TRBJ1-1; D uncertain. Germline V CDR1 and CDR2: GTSNPN, SVGIG (reference sequence). This CDR3 region has 14 residues. Trimming stripped 0 bases from V and 2 bases from J, with 10 bases between. DNA for the CDR3: TGTGCCTGGAGTGTATCCCCTCTTAACACTGAAGCTTTCTTT. Protein sequence: CAWSVSPLNTEAFF.

The J gene is TRBJ2-7, the V gene TRBV19; TRBD1 might be the D (6 bases). CDR3 size: 13 residues. Between the trimmed V and J ends, which lost 8 bases and 2 bases, there was a span of 13 bases. Per germline, CDR1 LNHDA and CDR2 SQIVND (reference sequence). CDR3 protein: CASGQGGPYEQYF. In DNA, the CDR3 is TGTGCCAGTGGACAAGGGGGACCCTACGAGCAGTACTTC.

This clone showed up many times. The rearrangement links TRBV30 to TRBJ2-7; possible D gene TRBD1, 6 bases. V dropped 5 bases and J dropped 2 bases, with 13 bases sitting between them. From germline, CDR1 is GTSNPN and CDR2 SVGIG (reference sequence). CDR3 length: 13 residues. CDR3 sequence reads: CAWAGQQTYEQYF. The CDR3 nucleotides read TGTGCCTGGGCTGGACAGCAGACCTACGAGCAGTACTTC.

For the CDR3, the DNA is TGTGCCAGTAGTACATCCCACAGAGATGAGCAGTTCTTC. Residues: CASSTSHRDEQFF. The V and J genes are TRBV19 and TRBJ2-1; D ambiguous. Per germline, CDR1 LNHDA and CDR2 SQIVND (reference sequence). V lost 4 bases and J 8 bases, leaving 12 bases between the germline ends. This CDR3 contains 13 residues. Full variable domain (rest looked up from reference TRBV19 and TRBJ2-1): DGGITQSPKYLFRKEGQNVTLSCEQNLNHDAMYWYRQDPGQGLRLIYYSQIVNDFQKGDIAEGYSVSREKKESFPLTVTSAQKNPTAFYLCASSTSHRDEQFFGPGTRLTVL.

This clone appeared a few times. The chain carries TRBV7-2 and TRBJ2-5, with 9 bases lining up with TRBD1. V lost 6 bases and J lost 1; bases outside the gene matches: 6. The CDR3 sequence is 15 residues long. Looked up from germline, CDR1 is SGHTA and CDR2 is FQGNSA. DNA of the CDR3: TGTGCCAGCAGACCGGGACAGGGCCCCCAAGAGACCCAGTACTTC. The encoded protein is CASRPGQGPQETQYF.

In its sample, this clone was seen a few times. Other DNA sequences of this sample code for an identical CDR3. The rearrangement links TRBV29-1 to TRBJ2-3; 10 bases align to TRBD2. The CDR3 is made up of 13 amino acids. CDR1 is SQVTM and CDR2 is ANQGSEA in the germline V gene. The V segment lost 5 bases and the J segment 3 bases; nucleotides outside the gene matches: 2. CDR3 nucleotides: TGCAGCGTTAGCGGGAGGGTTACAGATACGCAGTATTTT. Its translation is CSVSGRVTDTQYF.

The CDR3, as DNA: TGCAGCGTCCCCGGTGTTCGCGGGAAGAACACTGAAGCTTTCTTT. Its protein is CSVPGVRGKNTEAFF. The chain links TRBV29-1 to TRBJ1-1, with D uncertain. V lost 6 bases and J lost 1, with 18 bases in between. Per germline, CDR1 SQVTM and CDR2 ANQGSEA. The CDR3 covers 15 residues.

The chain is built from TRBV19 and TRBJ2-2; 10 nucleotides match TRBD2. The CDR3 is 15 residues long. J lost 8 bases, V lost 3 bases, and 6 bases had no gene match. Germline V gives CDR1 LNHDA, CDR2 SQIVND (reference sequence). The CDR3 reads CASSIRLAGVGELFF. The CDR3 bases are TGTGCCAGTAGTATCCGGCTAGCGGGAGTTGGGGAGCTGTTTTTT. The variable domain in full, completed from reference TRBV19 and TRBJ2-2, reads DGGITQSPKYLFRKEGQNVTLSCEQNLNHDAMYWYRQDPGQGLRLIYYSQIVNDFQKGDIAEGYSVSREKKESFPLTVTSAQKNPTAFYLCASSIRLAGVGELFFGEGSRLTVL.

This clone showed up just a few times. This chain's CDR3 is CASSGGGRQPQHF. For the CDR3, the DNA is TGTGCCAGCAGTGGCGGAGGAAGACAGCCCCAGCATTTT. The chain joins TRBV25-1 to TRBJ1-5; D not resolved. There are 13 residues in the CDR3. Trimming cost V 4 bases and J 7 bases, with 11 bases left between them. CDR1 is MGHDK, CDR2 SYGVNS, per germline.

The chain employs TRBV19 and TRBJ2-3, with 10 positions matching TRBD1. The V and J ends lost 3 bases and 6 bases, in that order; junction bases with no gene match: 6. Germline-derived CDR1 and CDR2 are LNHDA and SQIVND (reference sequence). This CDR3 is built from 15 residues. This CDR3 reads CASSIGTGVVDTQYF. DNA for the CDR3: TGTGCCAGTAGTATTGGGACAGGGGTGGTGGATACGCAGTATTTT. The full variable domain, in which reference TRBV19 and TRBJ2-3 provide the parts outside the CDR3, is DGGITQSPKYLFRKEGQNVTLSCEQNLNHDAMYWYRQDPGQGLRLIYYSQIVNDFQKGDIAEGYSVSREKKESFPLTVTSAQKNPTAFYLCASSIGTGVVDTQYFGPGTRLTVL.

This rearrangement joins TRBV7-8 to TRBJ2-7, with D possibly being TRBD2 (6 bases). The germline V and J ends were trimmed by 8 bases and 3 bases, with 17 bases remaining between them. Looked up from germline, CDR1 is SGHVS and CDR2 is FQNEAQ. This CDR3 region has 14 residues. CDR3 coding DNA: TGTGCCAGCCAAAAAGAGGAGGGTCTCTACGAGCAGTACTTC. It translates to CASQKEEGLYEQYF.

The gene calls are TRBV28 and TRBJ2-7; D is perhaps TRBD1 (5 bases). Trimming removed 8 bases from V and 7 bases from J, with 21 bases in between. The CDR3 runs 14 residues. Germline CDR1 MDHEN, CDR2 SYDVKM. CDR3 in amino acids: CASVPQGSVWEQYF. The CDR3 region has the DNA TGTGCCAGCGTACCCCAGGGTTCGGTCTGGGAGCAGTACTTC.

The sample holds a few counts of this clone. The rearrangement uses TRBV25-1 and TRBJ1-1, with TRBD1 matching over 7 bases. V was pared by 0 bases and J by 7 bases, with 2 bases of the junction left unmatched. The CDR3 extends over 13 amino acids. The germline CDR1 and CDR2 sequences are MGHDK and SYGVNS. In DNA form, the CDR3 reads TGTGCCAGCAGTGAATATAGGACAGGTGAAGCTTTCTTT. This encodes CASSEYRTGEAFF. Drawing the rest from reference TRBV25-1 and TRBJ1-1, the complete variable domain is EADIYQTPRYLVIGTGKKITLECSQTMGHDKMYWYQQDPGMELHLIHYSYGVNSTEKGDLSSESTVSRIRTEHFPLTLESARPSHTSQYLCASSEYRTGEAFFGQGTRLTVV.

This chain's CDR3 is CASRPRENTDTQYF. For the CDR3, the DNA is TGTGCCAGCCGACCGCGGGAGAACACAGATACGCAGTATTTT. The chain carries TRBV2 and TRBJ2-3, with 7 nucleotides matching TRBD2. The germline V gene has CDR1 SNHLY and CDR2 FYNNEI. V was clipped by 8 bases and J by 2 bases; unmatched bases: 7. This CDR3 contains 14 residues.

V gene TRBV5-1 combines with J gene TRBJ1-1, with TRBD1 as a possible D gene (6 bases). Germline CDR1 and CDR2: SGHRS and YFSETQ. Trimming removed 4 bases at V and 1 base at J, with 14 bases between. The CDR3 contains 15 residues. The CDR3 bases are TGCGCCAGCAGCCCCGGGACACCTAAGAACACTGAAGCTTTCTTT. The encoded protein is CASSPGTPKNTEAFF.

This chain uses TRBV5-1 with TRBJ2-1, with TRBD2 matching 7 bases. Trimming removed 5 bases from V and 7 bases from J; junction bases left unmatched: 12. CDR1 is SGHRS, CDR2 YFSETQ, per germline. The CDR3 covers 15 residues. The CDR3 DNA reads TGCGCCAGCAGGACATCCGGGACTATCCCTAATGAGCAGTTCTTC. Encoded protein: CASRTSGTIPNEQFF.

The DNA for the CDR3 is TGTGCCAGCAGCTTAGATCTGGTCCCCGGGACCCAGTACTTC. The encoded protein is CASSLDLVPGTQYF. J is TRBJ2-5 and V is TRBV7-2; D unclear. The CDR3 sequence is 14 residues long. The germline V gene has CDR1 SGHTA and CDR2 FQGNSA. V was clipped by 1 base and J by 7 bases, with 13 bases between them.

The V gene is TRBV7-3, the J gene TRBJ2-2, with D maybe TRBD1 (5 bases). This CDR3 is 17 amino acids long. V was shortened by 6 bases and J by 5 bases, with 22 bases between the two germline ends. Germline CDR1 and CDR2: SGHTA and FQGTGA. The CDR3 DNA reads TGTGCCAGCAGTGGGCATAGAGGCCCAGGGCGGACCGGGGAGCTGTTTTTT. Its translation: CASSGHRGPGRTGELFF.

J is TRBJ2-1 and V is TRBV27, with 11 positions matching TRBD2. Germline V gene lookup returns CDR1 MNHEY and CDR2 SMNVEV (reference sequence). The CDR3 is 15 amino acids. V shed 7 bases, J shed 4 bases, and the junction held 6 bases outside the gene matches. Here the CDR3 reads CASKSGTSGYNEQFF. In DNA form, the CDR3 reads TGTGCCAGCAAATCCGGGACTAGCGGTTACAATGAGCAGTTCTTC.

This clone was seen a handful of times. The chain is built from TRBV30 and TRBJ2-1, with 10 bases matching TRBD2. Trimming removed 6 bases from V and 5 bases from J; junction bases left unmatched: 7. The length of the CDR3 is 14 residues. CDR1 is GTSNPN, CDR2 SVGIG, per germline (reference sequence). The CDR3: CACAGTSVNNEQFF. The CDR3 region has the DNA TGTGCCTGCGCCGGGACTAGCGTGAACAATGAGCAGTTCTTC.

This clone came up a few times. The chain is built from TRBV4-3 and TRBJ2-1; D might be TRBD2 (5 bases). The CDR3 totals 15 residues. V lost 1 base and J 2 bases, leaving 9 bases between the germline ends. Germline V CDR1 and CDR2: LGHNA, YSLEER. CDR3 DNA: TGCGCCAGCAGCCAAGCAGCGGCGGCCTACAATGAGCAGTTCTTC. This encodes CASSQAAAAYNEQFF.

This clone was counted only a few times. This chain joins TRBV7-8 and TRBJ2-1; 7 bases line up with TRBD2. From germline, CDR1 is SGHVS and CDR2 FQNEAQ. Losses at the gene ends were 1 base for V and 5 bases for J; bases not matched to a gene: 5. This CDR3 is built from 15 residues. In DNA, the CDR3 is TGTGCCAGCAGCTTAGTGGGCGGGAGTGACAATGAGCAGTTCTTC. This sequence encodes CASSLVGGSDNEQFF.

The chain carries TRBV6-5 and TRBJ2-7; tentatively, D is TRBD1 (5 bases). Deletions cut 6 bases from V and 5 bases from J, with 8 bases between. Germline V CDR1 and CDR2: MNHEY, SVGAGI. This CDR3 is 11 amino acids long. The CDR3 sequence is CASRRGNEQYF. For the CDR3, the DNA is TGTGCCAGCAGAAGGGGCAACGAGCAGTACTTC.

This clone was counted only a few times. The chain joins TRBV7-2 to TRBJ2-3; no firm D call. The CDR3 consists of 15 residues. The V end was cut by 1 base, the J end by 1 base, with 9 bases between. Germline V lookup: CDR1 SGHTA, CDR2 FQGNSA. CDR3 in amino acids: CASSLVSLGTDTQYF. The CDR3 DNA follows: TGTGCCAGCAGCTTAGTTAGTCTAGGCACAGATACGCAGTATTTT.